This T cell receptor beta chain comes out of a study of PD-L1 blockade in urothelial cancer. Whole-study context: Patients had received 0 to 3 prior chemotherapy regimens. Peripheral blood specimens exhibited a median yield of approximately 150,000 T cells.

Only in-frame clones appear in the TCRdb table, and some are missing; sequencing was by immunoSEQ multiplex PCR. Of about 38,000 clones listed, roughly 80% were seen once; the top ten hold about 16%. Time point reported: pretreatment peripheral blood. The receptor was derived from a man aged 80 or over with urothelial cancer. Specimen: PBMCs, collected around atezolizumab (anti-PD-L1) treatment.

CDR3 protein: CASSALSGRAPSQYF. CDR3 in DNA: TGTGCCAGCAGCGCACTTAGCGGGAGGGCCCCCAGCCAGTATTTT. The V and J genes are TRBV9 and TRBJ2-3, with TRBD2 matching 11 bases. Losses at the gene ends were 3 bases for V and 12 bases for J; bases not matched to a gene: 12. The CDR3 is 15 residues long. CDR1 and CDR2 (germline): SGDLS, YYNGEE.